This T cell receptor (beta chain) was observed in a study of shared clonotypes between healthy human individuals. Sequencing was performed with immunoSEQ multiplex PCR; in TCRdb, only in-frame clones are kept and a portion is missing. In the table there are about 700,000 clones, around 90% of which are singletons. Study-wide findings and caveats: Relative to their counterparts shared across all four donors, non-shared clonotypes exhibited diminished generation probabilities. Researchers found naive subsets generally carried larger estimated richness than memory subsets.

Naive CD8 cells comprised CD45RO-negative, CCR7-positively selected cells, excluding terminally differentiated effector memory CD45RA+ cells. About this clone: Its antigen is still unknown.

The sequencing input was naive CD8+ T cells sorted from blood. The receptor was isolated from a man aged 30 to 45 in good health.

DNA for the CDR3: TGCGCCAGCAGCTTGGAGGGACAGGGGAGAGAAAAACTGTTTTTT. This sequence encodes CASSLEGQGREKLFF. This chain uses TRBV5-1 with TRBJ1-4; 10 bases map to TRBD1. J was trimmed by 8 bases and V by 0 bases; bases with no gene match: 4. This CDR3 is built from 15 residues. The V gene's germline CDR1 is SGHRS and CDR2 YFSETQ.